This TCR beta chain was captured by sequencing in a study of CD8 T cells in Susac syndrome. The RNA, roughly 0.5 to 1 ug, was put through reverse transcription using random hexamers. Amplification of the TCR beta CDR3 was carried out by immunoSEQ multiplex PCR, which spanned a total of 54 Vbeta and 13 Jbeta segments. TCRdb independently ran MiXCR on the immunoSEQ multiplex PCR reads; one entry per CDR3 protein. This sample yields approximately 160,000 distinct CDR3 sequences, of which about 93% are seen a single time; roughly 0.097% belongs to the top ten. The multiple sclerosis control cohort comprised treatment-naive individuals presenting with stable or active relapsing-remitting disease. Both CD4+ and CD8+ T cells were negatively isolated, and TEMRA cells underwent FACS enrichment. Germline-derived CDR1 and CDR2 are LGHDT and YNNKEL (reference sequence). This CDR3 comprises 14 residues. Trimming pared 2 bases from V and 7 bases from J, leaving 12 bases between.

The chain uses TRBV3-1 and TRBJ2-1; TRBD2 is a possible D gene (6 bases). This clonotype was sampled from a human donor with multiple sclerosis. The sequenced sample was CD4+ T cells from PBMCs. The CDR3 nucleotides are TGTGCCAGCAGCCAACGACTAGTTGCGAATGAGCAGTTCTTC. Its translation is CASSQRLVANEQFF.